The clone carrying this T cell receptor beta chain was counted only a few times. Unmatched junction bases numbered 5, after V lost 0 bases and J lost 4 bases. Germline assignment: CDR1 LGHNA and CDR2 YNFKEQ. CDR3 size: 17 residues. Produced via immunoSEQ multiplex PCR; TCRdb's table is partial and in-frame only. The data show 250,000 to 350,000 clones, about nine tenths seen once. The data stem from a study of cytomegalovirus exposure and HLA in healthy donors. The sequencing sample was made of PBMCs. This receptor was obtained from a woman between 25 and 40 years old in good health and CMV-seropositive. This sequence joins TRBV4-2 and TRBJ2-3, with 12 bases aligning to TRBD2. The CDR3 DNA reads TGTGCCAGCAGCCAAGATCGGTCTAGCGGGAGGGCAGATACGCAGTATTTT. Translation gives CASSQDRSSGRADTQYF.